This T cell receptor (beta chain) was observed in a study of blood T cells in healthy people across ages. Study-level findings and limits: Unsorted PBMC material precluded a definitive naive versus antigen-experienced comparison. Comparison with aged donors showed that long-lived donors had more naive CD4+ cells and higher diversity.

The individuals who served as donors were healthy Caucasians living in Russia, aged roughly 6 to 100. Total RNA extracted from each sample amounted to at least 6 micrograms. Together with a sample-barcoded 5' primer, a J-beta primer mix was included in a second PCR lasting about 7 to 11 cycles. One entry per CDR3 protein results from TCRdb running MiXCR on the 5' RACE reads. The table includes over 1,300,000 distinct CDR3 sequences, roughly 59% detected once. CDR3 length equals 14 residues. Germline V lookup: CDR1 LGHDT, CDR2 YNNKEL (reference sequence). V gave up 2 bases and J gave up 2 bases, with 10 bases separating them. Details on this clonotype: The antigen is unknown.

The rearrangement joins TRBV3-1 to TRBJ2-7; D gene ambiguous. What was sequenced was blood. The receptor was isolated from a man between 18 and 35 years old in good health. The CDR3 loop reads CASSQNLNPYEQYF. The CDR3 nucleotides are TGTGCCAGCAGCCAAAACCTTAACCCCTACGAGCAGTACTTC.